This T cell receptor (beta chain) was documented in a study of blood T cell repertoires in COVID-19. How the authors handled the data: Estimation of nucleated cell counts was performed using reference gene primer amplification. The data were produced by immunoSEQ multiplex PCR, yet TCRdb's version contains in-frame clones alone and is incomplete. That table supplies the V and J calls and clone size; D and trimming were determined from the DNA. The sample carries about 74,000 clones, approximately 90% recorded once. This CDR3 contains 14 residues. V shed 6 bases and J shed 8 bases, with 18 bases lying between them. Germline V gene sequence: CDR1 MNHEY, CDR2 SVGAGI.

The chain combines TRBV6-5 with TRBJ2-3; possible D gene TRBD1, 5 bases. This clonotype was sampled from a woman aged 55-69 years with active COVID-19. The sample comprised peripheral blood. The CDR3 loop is CASSPRARVGTQYF. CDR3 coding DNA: TGTGCCAGCAGCCCACGCGCCAGGGTGGGTACGCAGTATTTT.